This section outlines one T cell receptor beta chain sequence together with its context. Its antigen is not known. This entry is derived from a study of post-analysis software for immune sequencing data. Across the study: As for disease course, relapsing-remitting, secondary progressive and progressive-relapsing multiple sclerosis were all included. Study-level findings and limits: F measure clustering grouped samples strongly by preparation batch. Four or five TRBV segments (TRBV5-6, TRBV5-1 and TRBV20-1 among them) occurred more frequently in patients than in controls.

The CDR3 spans 14 residues. With 5 bases removed from V and 6 bases from J, the gap between germline ends came to 17 bases. Prepared TCR beta cDNA libraries contained unique molecular identifiers. Roughly 500,000 cDNA molecules came from about 1 to 10 million T cells. TCRdb independently ran MiXCR on the PCR reads; one entry per CDR3 protein. Of about 560,000 distinct CDR3 sequences listed, roughly 46% are singletons. The specimen was blood. The rearrangement uses TRBV12-3 or TRBV12-4 and TRBJ2-7; possibly TRBD2 for D (5 bases). The sequence derives from a girl between 10 and 17 years old with multiple sclerosis. For the CDR3, the DNA is TGTGCCAGCAGTCCGTCCGGGGTCGGTGGCGAGCAGTACTTC. This encodes CASSPSGVGGEQYF.